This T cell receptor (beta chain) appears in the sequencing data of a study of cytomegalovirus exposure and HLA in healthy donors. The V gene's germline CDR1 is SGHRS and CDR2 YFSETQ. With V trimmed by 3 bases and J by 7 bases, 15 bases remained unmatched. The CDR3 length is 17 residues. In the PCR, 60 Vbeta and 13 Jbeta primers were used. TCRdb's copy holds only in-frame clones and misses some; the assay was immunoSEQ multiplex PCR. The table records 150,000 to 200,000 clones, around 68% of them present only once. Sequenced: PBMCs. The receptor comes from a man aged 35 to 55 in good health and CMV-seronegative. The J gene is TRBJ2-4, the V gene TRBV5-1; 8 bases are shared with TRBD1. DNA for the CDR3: TGCGCCAGCAGCTCCAATCCCGGACAGGGCGCGAACAACATTCAGTACTTC. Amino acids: CASSSNPGQGANNIQYF.